One and the same sample provided the 27 T cell receptor beta chains below, sequenced in a study of beta chain features in type 1 diabetes. Every bit of the isolated RNA underwent reverse transcription, so sequencing read expressed TCRB transcripts. Assay used: immunoSEQ multiplex PCR; TCRdb lists only in-frame clones, some missing. This sample yields 200,000 to 250,000 clones, of which about 10% are seen a single time; just under 0.035% belongs to the top ten. Sequences were obtained from naive CD4+ T cells from blood. The receptors originated from a woman between 18 and 29 years old in good health.

This clone occurred a few times. One junction end disagrees with the germline gene, perhaps due to a read error. The chain uses TRBV7-7 and TRBJ2-5; D perhaps matches TRBD2 (7 bases). The CDR3 has 17 amino acids. Germline loops: CDR1 SSHAT, CDR2 FNYEAQ (reference sequence). CDR3 amino acids: CASSLGFGGGSVETQYF. The DNA of the CDR3 is TGTGCTAGCAGCTTAGGTTTCGGCGGGGGCTCGGTAGAGACCCAGTACTTC. The entire variable domain, with the rest obtained from reference TRBV7-7 and TRBJ2-5, is as follows: GAGVSQSPRYKVTKRGQDVTLRCDPISSHATLYWYQQALGQGPEFLTYFNYEAQPDKSGLPSDRFSAERPEGSISTLTIQRTEQRDSAMYRCASSLGFGGGSVETQYFGPGTRLLVL.

The gene calls are TRBV5-1 and TRBJ2-2, with unresolved D. The CDR3 has 16 residues. Trimming took off 4 bases at V and 0 bases at J, with 13 bases between the two ends. CDR1 is SGHRS and CDR2 is YFSETQ in the germline V gene. The CDR3 region has the DNA TGCGCCAGCAGCCAGGAACCGCTTACGAACACCGGGGAGCTGTTTTTT. It specifies CASSQEPLTNTGELFF.

This clone turned up a few times. This chain uses TRBV19 with TRBJ1-1; D possibly corresponds to TRBD1 (6 bases). Germline V lookup: CDR1 LNHDA, CDR2 SQIVND (reference sequence). This CDR3 comprises 14 residues. Trimming stripped 7 bases from V and 0 bases from J, with 12 bases between. In DNA form, the CDR3 reads TGTGCCAGTACCCGGACAGTTCTGAACACTGAAGCTTTCTTT. Its translation is CASTRTVLNTEAFF.

This clone occurred a few times. The chain combines TRBV14 with TRBJ1-1, with 8 nucleotides matching TRBD1. This CDR3 is built from 16 residues. From germline, CDR1 is SGHDN and CDR2 FVKESK. Trimming removed 0 bases from V and 1 base from J; junction bases left unmatched: 4. The CDR3 region is CASSQDVGTGNTEAFF. The CDR3 DNA reads as TGTGCCAGCAGCCAAGACGTGGGGACAGGGAACACTGAAGCTTTCTTT.

This clone was picked up a small number of times. The chain employs TRBV9 and TRBJ1-5; D uncertain. The V gene's germline CDR1 is SGDLS and CDR2 YYNGEE. V was shortened by 4 bases and J by 7 bases, with 15 bases between the two germline ends. CDR3 length equals 14 residues. The CDR3 region is CASSSGLGGQPQHF. CDR3 coding DNA: TGTGCCAGCAGCTCCGGTTTAGGAGGCCAGCCCCAGCATTTT.

The chain joins TRBV19 to TRBJ1-1; D may be TRBD1 (6 bases). Trimming removed 5 bases from V and 7 bases from J, with 17 bases in between. This CDR3 is built from 14 residues. Germline assignment: CDR1 LNHDA and CDR2 SQIVND (reference sequence). CDR3 loop: CASSPGTTINEAFF. The CDR3 DNA follows: TGTGCCAGTAGTCCCGGGACAACGATAAATGAAGCTTTCTTT.

The chain couples TRBV7-6 to TRBJ1-1; D gene uncertain. CDR1 and CDR2 from the germline V gene are SGHVS and FNYEAQ. This CDR3 contains 16 residues. The V gene lost 1 base and the J gene lost 5 bases, with 17 bases spanning the gap. Written as DNA, the CDR3 is TGTGCCAGCAGCTTAGGGGTTTCGGGAATTGGGACTGAAGCTTTCTTT. Protein: CASSLGVSGIGTEAFF.

The chain links TRBV2 to TRBJ2-4, with TRBD1 matching 7 bases. The germline V gene has CDR1 SNHLY and CDR2 FYNNEI. With V trimmed by 5 bases and J by 2 bases, 15 bases remained unmatched. The CDR3 has 18 amino acids. CDR3 sequence reads: CASSYPTGEPRTKNIQYF. CDR3 nucleotide sequence: TGTGCCAGCAGTTACCCAACAGGGGAACCCCGAACCAAAAACATTCAGTACTTC.

A few counts support this clone. This chain connects TRBV5-1 to TRBJ1-1, with 7 bases that match TRBD1. With V trimmed by 4 bases and J by 4 bases, 10 bases remained unmatched. This CDR3 region has 15 residues. Germline V lookup: CDR1 SGHRS, CDR2 YFSETQ. In DNA form, the CDR3 reads TGCGCCAGCAGCCCGCAGGACAGGTTATTCACTGAAGCTTTCTTT. Protein product: CASSPQDRLFTEAFF.

The genes are TRBV18 and TRBJ1-1; D gene ambiguous. Trimming took off 3 bases at V and 0 bases at J, with 5 bases between the two ends. The CDR3 has 13 amino acids. Germline V gene data show CDR1 as KGHSH and CDR2 as LQKENI. The CDR3 sequence is CASSPQVNTEAFF. CDR3 sequence (DNA): TGTGCCAGCTCACCCCAGGTGAACACTGAAGCTTTCTTT.

This clone has a handful of counts. The chain employs TRBV28 and TRBJ2-7; possible D gene TRBD2, 5 bases. The CDR3 has 16 amino acids. Germline values: CDR1 MDHEN, CDR2 SYDVKM. With 3 bases removed from V and 0 bases from J, the gap between germline ends came to 15 bases. CDR3 sequence (DNA): TGTGCCAGCAGTTTTCCCGGAGGAGCTAGCTCCTACGAGCAGTACTTC. Its protein product is CASSFPGGASSYEQYF.

This clone has a handful of counts. The CDR3 sequence: CASSFPGQGTYEQYF. CDR3 DNA sequence: TGTGCCAGCAGTTTCCCGGGACAGGGGACCTACGAGCAGTACTTC. This chain uses TRBV28 with TRBJ2-7, with 10 nucleotides matching TRBD1. The ends lost 3 bases at V and 2 bases at J; junction bases unmatched: 4. The CDR3 sequence is 15 residues long. The germline V gene encodes CDR1 MDHEN and CDR2 SYDVKM.

Regarding this clone: One end of the junction does not line up with germline, which may come from a read error. The chain is built from TRBV6-1 and TRBJ1-1; perhaps TRBD1 as D (5 bases). CDR3 length: 13 amino acids. Germline V gene data show CDR1 as MNHNS and CDR2 as SASEGT. The CDR3 sequence is CASSEGQITQAFF. The CDR3 DNA follows: TGTGCCAGCAGTGAAGGACAGATCACTCAAGCTTTCTTT.

This clone was counted only a few times. The chain links TRBV10-3 to TRBJ1-2, with D possibly being TRBD1 (6 bases). Germline V gives CDR1 ENHRY, CDR2 SYGVKD. With 6 bases removed from V and 6 bases from J, the gap between germline ends came to 14 bases. This CDR3 region has 13 residues. This CDR3 is CAISLQGRDGYTF. The DNA of the CDR3 is TGTGCCATCAGCTTGCAGGGGAGGGATGGCTACACCTTC.

This clone was counted only a few times. The chain recombines TRBV7-9 with TRBJ1-1; TRBD1 agrees at 8 bases. There are 11 residues in the CDR3. The germline V gene encodes CDR1 SEHNR and CDR2 FQNEAQ (reference sequence). V shed 5 bases, J shed 8 bases, and the junction held 1 base outside the gene matches. The CDR3 DNA sequence: TGTGCCAGCAGCCGGGACAGGGAAGCTTTCTTT. Translation: CASSRDREAFF.

The chain is built from TRBV18 and TRBJ2-7; TRBD1 matches at 8 bases. Germline CDR1 reads KGHSH; CDR2 reads LQKENI. The CDR3 is 14 amino acids. The trim removed 3 bases at V and 4 bases at J, leaving 5 bases unmatched. CDR3 sequence reads: CASSPGQDRYEQYF. The CDR3 nucleotides are TGTGCCAGCTCACCGGGACAGGATAGATACGAGCAGTACTTC.

The chain employs TRBV19 and TRBJ2-7, with 10 positions matching TRBD2. With V trimmed by 3 bases and J by 4 bases, 6 bases remained unmatched. Germline loops: CDR1 LNHDA, CDR2 SQIVND (reference sequence). The CDR3 totals 15 residues. The CDR3 loop reads CASSIGLADPYEQYF. In DNA, the CDR3 is TGTGCCAGTAGTATCGGACTAGCGGATCCATACGAGCAGTACTTC.

This clone was seen repeatedly, ten times or more. The V call is TRBV30, the J call TRBJ2-1; 10 nucleotides agree with TRBD2. Per germline, CDR1 GTSNPN and CDR2 SVGIG (reference sequence). The CDR3 length is 16 residues. J was trimmed by 6 bases and V by 2 bases; bases with no gene match: 10. This chain's CDR3 is CAWSNPAGGPSNEQFF. The CDR3 DNA reads as TGTGCCTGGAGTAACCCAGCGGGAGGGCCAAGCAATGAGCAGTTCTTC.

This sequence joins TRBV29-1 and TRBJ2-1; TRBD2 agrees at 11 bases. CDR1 SQVTM and CDR2 ANQGSEA come from the germline V gene. The CDR3 contains 17 residues. The V and J ends lost 3 bases and 0 bases, in that order; junction bases with no gene match: 7. Written as DNA, the CDR3 is TGCAGCGTTGAGGGACTAGCGGAGGCCACCTCCTACAATGAGCAGTTCTTC. Its protein product is CSVEGLAEATSYNEQFF.

The chain is built from TRBV13 and TRBJ1-6, with 7 bases lining up with TRBD1. Trimming cost V 4 bases and J 10 bases; bases outside gene matches: 16. Per the germline V gene, CDR1 is PRHDT and CDR2 is FYEKMQ (reference sequence). CDR3 length: 17 residues. CDR3 coding DNA: TGTGCCAGCAGCTACAGACAGGGTGCGGTCGGTGGATCACCCCTCCACTTT. Its protein product is CASSYRQGAVGGSPLHF.

This clone appeared a few times. CDR3 in DNA: TGTGCCAGCAGTGACGCGGGGGTCATAAGCTCCTACGAGCAGTACTTC. This encodes CASSDAGVISSYEQYF. This chain uses TRBV2 with TRBJ2-7; 7 bases are a match to TRBD2. V gave up 3 bases and J gave up 0 bases; unmatched junction bases: 8. Germline values: CDR1 SNHLY, CDR2 FYNNEI. The CDR3 length is 16 residues.

This clone was counted only a few times. This sequence joins TRBV5-1 and TRBJ1-4; maybe TRBD1 (5 bases). The V gene's germline CDR1 is SGHRS and CDR2 YFSETQ. CDR3 length: 15 amino acids. The V gene lost 4 bases and the J gene lost 7 bases, with 17 bases spanning the gap. The CDR3 loop reads CASSPTMGGSEKLFF. CDR3 in DNA: TGCGCCAGCAGCCCGACCATGGGGGGTAGTGAAAAACTGTTTTTT.

This clone was found a few times. This chain links TRBV5-1 with TRBJ2-2; no firm D call. V was shortened by 0 bases and J by 1 base, with 7 bases between the two germline ends. Germline CDR1 SGHRS, CDR2 YFSETQ. This CDR3 has 15 residues. In DNA, the CDR3 is TGCGCCAGCAGCTTGGGACATCGGAACACCGGGGAGCTGTTTTTT. It is translated as CASSLGHRNTGELFF. Together with reference TRBV5-1 and TRBJ2-2, the CDR3 gives the full variable domain: KAGVTQTPRYLIKTRGQQVTLSCSPISGHRSVSWYQQTPGQGLQFLFEYFSETQRNKGNFPGRFSGRQFSNSRSEMNVSTLELGDSALYLCASSLGHRNTGELFFGEGSRLTVL.

The chain employs TRBV30 and TRBJ2-7; TRBD2 matches at 10 bases. The V gene's germline CDR1 is GTSNPN and CDR2 SVGIG (reference sequence). V dropped 3 bases and J dropped 2; count of bases not matched to a gene: 4. The CDR3 runs to 14 residues. CDR3 in amino acids: CAWRGTSAAYEQYF. The DNA for the CDR3 is TGTGCCTGGAGGGGGACTAGCGCCGCCTACGAGCAGTACTTC.

This clone was counted between two and nine times. The V call is TRBV6-1, the J call TRBJ1-6; 7 bases match TRBD1. With 6 bases clipped from V and 6 bases from J, the junction kept 2 bases outside the gene matches. The CDR3 has 13 amino acids. From germline, CDR1 is MNHNS and CDR2 SASEGT. CDR3 in amino acids: CASSRDSNSPLHF. The CDR3 DNA is TGTGCCAGCAGCAGGGACAGTAATTCACCCCTCCACTTT.

This clone appeared a few times. V gene TRBV7-2 combines with J gene TRBJ2-1, with a possible D match to TRBD1 (6 bases). CDR1 and CDR2 from the germline V gene are SGHTA and FQGNSA. Trimming took off 1 base at V and 7 bases at J, with 17 bases between the two ends. The CDR3 covers 16 residues. The CDR3 sequence: CASSLVWDIGQNEQFF. The CDR3 DNA reads TGTGCCAGCAGCTTAGTATGGGACATCGGGCAAAATGAGCAGTTCTTC. The full variable domain, completed using reference TRBV7-2 and TRBJ2-1, is GAGVSQSPSNKVTEKGKDVELRCDPISGHTALYWYRQSLGQGLEFLIYFQGNSAPDKSGLPSDRFSAERTGGSVSTLTIQRTQQEDSAVYLCASSLVWDIGQNEQFFGPGTRLTVL.

This chain links TRBV7-8 with TRBJ2-1; TRBD1 might be the D (6 bases). The V gene's germline CDR1 is SGHVS and CDR2 FQNEAQ. CDR3 size: 14 residues. Trimming cost V 5 bases and J 7 bases, with 15 bases left between them. CDR3 nucleotides: TGTGCCAGCAGCCGGTTACAGGGTCGGAATGAGCAGTTCTTC. Protein product: CASSRLQGRNEQFF.